One sample yielded the 32 T cell receptor beta chains listed below, sequenced in a study of blood T cell repertoires in COVID-19. The assay was immunoSEQ multiplex PCR, and TCRdb's table has in-frame clones only and misses some. The sample consists of around 100,000 clones, about nine tenths of them appearing once. Specimen: peripheral blood. The receptors derive from a woman between 50 and 59 years old with acute or convalescent COVID-19.

CDR3: CASSLQAGRGNTEAFF. In DNA form, the CDR3 reads TGTGCCAGCAGCTTACAGGCGGGACGGGGTAACACTGAAGCTTTCTTT. The rearrangement joins TRBV7-9 to TRBJ1-1; possible D gene TRBD1, 5 bases. Per germline, CDR1 SEHNR and CDR2 FQNEAQ (reference sequence). V was shortened by 2 bases and J by 2 bases, with 15 bases between the two germline ends. This CDR3 contains 16 residues.

The chain links TRBV2 to TRBJ1-2; tentative D call: TRBD1 (5 bases). V lost 0 bases to trimming and J lost 2 bases, with 10 bases between them. Germline values: CDR1 SNHLY, CDR2 FYNNEI. CDR3 size: 15 residues. CDR3 sequence (DNA): TGTGCCAGCAGTGAAGCGCTCGGGGGGAACTATGGCTACACCTTC. Residues: CASSEALGGNYGYTF.

The V gene is TRBV15, the J gene TRBJ1-5, with a tentative D call TRBD1 (6 bases). The CDR3 is 15 residues long. Germline CDR1 reads LNHNV; CDR2 reads YYDKDF (reference sequence). The V and J ends lost 2 bases and 5 bases respectively, with 13 bases between them. The CDR3 here is CATSRSGAGDQPQHF. DNA of the CDR3: TGTGCCACCAGCAGATCCGGGGCAGGGGATCAGCCCCAGCATTTT.

This clone is a singleton in its sample. The chain couples TRBV7-3 to TRBJ2-1; 9 bases map to TRBD2. Germline assignment: CDR1 SGHTA and CDR2 FQGTGA. J gave up 8 bases and V 5 bases, and 7 bases lay outside the gene matches. The CDR3 has 14 residues. CDR3 in amino acids: CASSEGAGGHEQFF. CDR3 DNA: TGTGCCAGCAGCGAAGGGGCGGGAGGGCATGAGCAGTTCTTC.

V and J are TRBV4-2 and TRBJ1-6; 10 bases agree with TRBD1. V gave up 4 bases and J gave up 9 bases; unmatched junction bases: 6. CDR1 is LGHNA, CDR2 YNFKEQ, per germline. This CDR3 region has 15 residues. CDR3 DNA sequence: TGTGCCAGCAGCCCCCCCCGGGACAGGGGTTCACCCCTCCACTTT. Protein sequence: CASSPPRDRGSPLHF.

The chain combines TRBV30 with TRBJ1-3; D uncertain. This CDR3 has 14 amino acids. Looked up from germline, CDR1 is GTSNPN and CDR2 is SVGIG (reference sequence). The germline V and J ends were trimmed by 0 bases and 0 bases, with 6 bases remaining between them. CDR3 in DNA: TGTGCCTGGAGTGTTTCGAGCTCTGGAAACACCATATATTTT. As protein: CAWSVSSSGNTIYF.

J is TRBJ2-1 and V is TRBV3-1 (or the pseudogene TRBV3-2); the match to TRBD2 covers 11 bases. The CDR3 contains 15 residues. Germline loops: CDR1 LGHDT, CDR2 YNNKEL (reference sequence). V lost 7 bases and J lost 7; bases outside the gene matches: 9. This CDR3 reads CASTPGLAEENEQFF. CDR3 in DNA: TGTGCCAGCACCCCGGGACTAGCGGAAGAGAATGAGCAGTTCTTC.

This chain links TRBV4-1 with TRBJ1-1; D not certain. The ends were cut back, 3 bases at V and 0 bases at J, with 8 bases in the middle. Germline CDR1 reads MGHRA; CDR2 reads YSYEKL. The CDR3 has 14 amino acids. The CDR3, as DNA: TGCGCCAGCAGCCATGAGGGCATGAACACTGAAGCTTTCTTT. Translating gives CASSHEGMNTEAFF.

This clone has a single count. The chain carries TRBV29-1 and TRBJ1-2; maybe TRBD1 (6 bases). Germline values: CDR1 SQVTM, CDR2 ANQGSEA. The CDR3 contains 13 residues. V was trimmed by 4 bases and J by 3 bases, leaving 12 bases between them. The DNA for the CDR3 is TGCAGCGTTGTGGGGGCTGGGGACTATGGCTACACCTTC. This translates into CSVVGAGDYGYTF. The whole variable domain, remainder taken from reference TRBV29-1 and TRBJ1-2, is SAVISQKPSRDICQRGTSLTIQCQVDSQVTMMFWYRQQPGQSLTLIATANQGSEATYESGFVIDKFPISRPNLTFSTLTVSNMSPEDSSIYLCSVVGAGDYGYTFGSGTRLTVV.

The genes are TRBV28 and TRBJ1-5, with unresolved D. The CDR3 sequence is 17 residues long. Trimming shortened V by 2 bases and J by 4 bases, and 18 bases separated the two germline ends. The V gene's germline CDR1 is MDHEN and CDR2 SYDVKM. The CDR3 coding sequence is TGTGCCAGCAGTTTAAAGTATTACAGTTTTCCTAATCAGCCCCAGCATTTT. Its translation: CASSLKYYSFPNQPQHF.

V usage is TRBV5-1 and J usage is TRBJ1-1; 9 nucleotides match TRBD1. Germline V gene sequence: CDR1 SGHRS, CDR2 YFSETQ. This CDR3 contains 15 residues. Trimming at V came to 3 bases and at J to 3 bases, leaving 6 bases not matched to a gene. CDR3 loop: CASSSRQGVHTEAFF. The CDR3 coding sequence is TGCGCCAGCAGCTCAAGACAGGGGGTGCACACTGAAGCTTTCTTT.

This chain uses TRBV5-4 with TRBJ2-1; 8 bases are a match to TRBD1. The CDR3 is made up of 13 amino acids. Unmatched junction bases numbered 7, after V lost 4 bases and J lost 10 bases. The germline gives CDR1 SGHNT, CDR2 YYREEE (reference sequence). CDR3 bases: TGTGCCAGCAGCCCGACAGGGGCGGGCGAGCAGTTCTTC. Its protein is CASSPTGAGEQFF.

J is TRBJ1-2 and V is TRBV18, with D maybe TRBD1 (6 bases). V was cut by 4 bases and J by 4 bases, with 13 bases left in between. This CDR3 region has 14 residues. The V gene's germline CDR1 is KGHSH and CDR2 LQKENI. The CDR3: CASSRGGSSYGYTF. DNA for the CDR3: TGTGCCAGCTCACGAGGGGGTTCGAGCTATGGCTACACCTTC.

In the case of this clone: Its ends do not fully match the called genes, so a read error is possible. The chain's CDR3 is CSVEKSGTGIFVF. DNA for the CDR3: TGCAGCGTTGAAAAAAGTGGGACAGGGATATTTGTCTTT. The J gene is TRBJ1-1, the V gene TRBV29-1; 9 bases fit TRBD1. CDR3 length: 13 amino acids. Germline V gene data show CDR1 as SQVTM and CDR2 as ANQGSEA.

This chain connects TRBV15 to TRBJ2-7; D is unresolved. Trimming took 0 bases from V and 2 from J, leaving 8 bases between them. The germline CDR1 and CDR2 sequences are LNHNV and YYDKDF (reference sequence). This CDR3 contains 14 residues. The DNA for the CDR3 is TGTGCCACCAGCAGAGAGGCGGATGCCTACGAGCAGTACTTC. Amino acids: CATSREADAYEQYF.

The chain links TRBV28 to TRBJ2-7; maybe TRBD2 (5 bases). The CDR3 spans 18 residues. Germline CDR1 is MDHEN and CDR2 is SYDVKM. Trimming cost V 3 bases and J 0 bases, with 21 bases left between them. Here the CDR3 reads CASSFPSPLGESSYEQYF. DNA for the CDR3: TGTGCCAGCAGTTTCCCCAGCCCCCTCGGGGAAAGCTCCTACGAGCAGTACTTC.

The chain combines TRBV5-4 with TRBJ1-5; the match to TRBD1 covers 8 bases. Germline values: CDR1 SGHNT, CDR2 YYREEE (reference sequence). There are 14 residues in the CDR3. The V gene end was trimmed by 4 bases and the J gene end by 5 bases; junction bases not matched to a gene: 5. The DNA of the CDR3 is TGTGCCAGCAGCCTGCAGGGGGCCGATCAGCCCCAGCATTTT. Translation gives CASSLQGADQPQHF.

CDR3 sequence (DNA): TGTGCCAGCAGCGCGCTAGCGGGGGGCGGTAGAGCAGATACGCAGTATTTT. Residues: CASSALAGGGRADTQYF. The chain combines TRBV7-2 with TRBJ2-3; 11 bases are shared with TRBD2. The V gene's germline CDR1 is SGHTA and CDR2 FQGNSA. This CDR3 region has 17 residues. Trimming cost V 5 bases and J 4 bases; bases outside gene matches: 11.

V is TRBV6-5 and J is TRBJ2-7, with TRBD1 matching 10 bases. The CDR3 extends over 14 amino acids. With V trimmed by 4 bases and J by 6 bases, 6 bases remained unmatched. CDR1 is MNHEY, CDR2 SVGAGI, per germline. CDR3 sequence reads: CASSFETGGTEQYF. The CDR3 coding sequence is TGTGCCAGCAGTTTCGAGACAGGGGGCACCGAGCAGTACTTC.

The chain is built from TRBV4-3 and TRBJ2-6; weak D call: TRBD1 (5 bases). The CDR3 loop spans 18 amino acids. Germline V CDR1 and CDR2: LGHNA, YSLEER. The V end was cut by 0 bases, the J end by 4 bases, with 16 bases between. The CDR3 sequence: CASSQEWSRGSGANVLTF. In DNA, the CDR3 is TGCGCCAGCAGCCAAGAATGGTCAAGGGGCTCCGGGGCCAACGTCCTGACTTTC.

This chain joins TRBV5-4 and TRBJ2-1; D might be TRBD2 (5 bases). Trimming took off 4 bases at V and 0 bases at J, with 11 bases between the two ends. The CDR3 covers 15 residues. Germline assignment: CDR1 SGHNT and CDR2 YYREEE (reference sequence). CDR3 coding DNA: TGTGCCAGCAGCCCGGACTCGAGCTCCTACAATGAGCAGTTCTTC. Translated: CASSPDSSSYNEQFF.

This clone was seen a single time. This rearrangement joins TRBV30 to TRBJ2-2; no reliable D call. Germline lookup yields CDR1 GTSNPN and CDR2 SVGIG (reference sequence). Trimming left V 5 bases short and J 3 bases short, with 4 bases between. There are 11 residues in the CDR3. The CDR3 here is CAWSYTGELFF. CDR3 bases: TGTGCCTGGTCTTACACCGGGGAGCTGTTTTTT.

The V and J genes are TRBV4-1 and TRBJ1-2; 8 bases align to TRBD1. V dropped 1 base and J dropped 5; count of bases not matched to a gene: 3. Germline V gene data show CDR1 as MGHRA and CDR2 as YSYEKL. The CDR3 runs to 14 residues. CDR3 region: CASSQGTGLYGYTF. The CDR3 DNA follows: TGCGCCAGCAGCCAAGGGACAGGGTTGTATGGCTACACCTTC.

J is TRBJ2-5 and V is TRBV12-5, with TRBD2 as a possible D gene (7 bases). The CDR3 contains 12 residues. The germline CDR1 and CDR2 sequences are LGHNT and FRNRAP. The ends were cut back, 8 bases at V and 4 bases at J, with 11 bases in the middle. CDR3 protein: CASTGGRETQYF. Written as DNA, the CDR3 is TGTGCTAGTACCGGGGGGCGAGAGACCCAGTACTTC. Together with reference TRBV12-5 and TRBJ2-5, the CDR3 gives the full variable domain: DARVTQTPRHKVTEMGQEVTMRCQPILGHNTVFWYRQTMMQGLELLAYFRNRAPLDDSGMPKDRFSAEMPDATLATLKIQPSEPRDSAVYFCASTGGRETQYFGPGTRLLVL.

This chain uses TRBV11-2 with TRBJ2-1; D not resolved. Per germline, CDR1 SGHAT and CDR2 FQNNGV. The V and J ends lost 5 bases and 1 base respectively, with 12 bases between them. The CDR3 has 15 residues. DNA for the CDR3: TGTGCCAGCAGCCCCAACTTCGGGTCCTACAATGAGCAGTTCTTC. It is translated as CASSPNFGSYNEQFF. The variable domain in full, completed from reference TRBV11-2 and TRBJ2-1, reads EAGVAQSPRYKIIEKRQSVAFWCNPISGHATLYWYQQILGQGPKLLIQFQNNGVVDDSQLPKDRFSAERLKGVDSTLKIQPAKLEDSAVYLCASSPNFGSYNEQFFGPGTRLTVL.

The chain carries TRBV20-1 and TRBJ1-2; D is uncertain. Germline values: CDR1 DFQATT, CDR2 SNEGSKA (reference sequence). The CDR3 totals 10 residues. Trimming took off 6 bases at V and 7 bases at J, with 9 bases between the two ends. The CDR3 DNA sequence: TGCAGTGCCCCTGTCCGTGGCTACACCTTC. It encodes CSAPVRGYTF.

J is TRBJ1-1 and V is TRBV2; a weak D match, TRBD1 (6 bases). CDR1 is SNHLY, CDR2 FYNNEI, per germline. V was pared by 7 bases and J by 0 bases, with 18 bases between. The CDR3 covers 16 residues. The chain's CDR3 is CASNHNGDTLNTEAFF. CDR3 sequence (DNA): TGTGCCAGCAACCATAACGGGGACACACTGAACACTGAAGCTTTCTTT.

The chain couples TRBV6-1 to TRBJ2-5; TRBD2 aligns across 11 bases. This CDR3 has 17 amino acids. With 3 bases clipped from V and 5 bases from J, the junction kept 11 bases outside the gene matches. Germline CDR1 and CDR2: MNHNS and SASEGT. Written as DNA, the CDR3 is TGTGCCAGCAGTGATTACCTTGGGTTAGCGGGGGGGGAGACCCAGTACTTC. Residues: CASSDYLGLAGGETQYF.

The rearrangement uses TRBV6-2 or TRBV6-3 and TRBJ1-2; tentative D call: TRBD1 (6 bases). Germline CDR1 reads MNHEY; CDR2 reads SVGEGT. CDR3 length equals 13 residues. Trimming removed 4 bases at V and 8 bases at J, with 14 bases between. The CDR3 DNA is TGTGCCAGCAGTTTACGGGGGGCTGCGGGCTACACCTTC. Its protein product is CASSLRGAAGYTF.

V usage is TRBV25-1 and J usage is TRBJ2-3; D is undetermined. The CDR3 runs 15 residues. V lost 4 bases and J 0 bases, leaving 11 bases between the germline ends. Germline CDR1 is MGHDK and CDR2 is SYGVNS. The CDR3 is CASSAPGLSTDTQYF. The CDR3, as DNA: TGTGCCAGCAGTGCCCCTGGGCTCAGCACAGATACGCAGTATTTT.

This clone has just one count. This chain uses TRBV25-1 with TRBJ2-1, with 7 bases that match TRBD1. J lost 0 bases, V lost 8 bases, and 7 bases had no gene match. The CDR3 is 15 residues long. The germline V gene has CDR1 MGHDK and CDR2 SYGVNS. CDR3 DNA: TGTGCCAGCGGGGGAACAGGGGCCTCCTACAATGAGCAGTTCTTC. It codes for CASGGTGASYNEQFF.

V is TRBV3-1 (or the pseudogene TRBV3-2) and J is TRBJ1-6; 8 positions match TRBD1. J lost 9 bases, V lost 8 bases, and 9 bases had no gene match. The V gene's germline CDR1 is LGHDT and CDR2 YNNKEL (reference sequence). The CDR3 spans 14 residues. CDR3 region: CASGFGQGGSPLHF. For the CDR3, the DNA is TGTGCCAGCGGCTTTGGACAGGGAGGTTCACCCCTCCACTTT.